This record concerns one TCR beta chain sequence. The CDR3 runs to 14 residues. Germline CDR1 LNHDA, CDR2 SQIVND (reference sequence). V gave up 4 bases and J gave up 2 bases, with 8 bases separating them. Original processing methods: Reference gene primer amplification yielded estimated nucleated cell counts. TCRdb's table, derived via immunoSEQ multiplex PCR, lists solely in-frame clones and lacks some. Clonal size and the V and J genes are those of that table, whereas D and trimming came from the DNA. The repertoire holds about 71,000 clones, with 89% as singletons. The data originate from a study of blood T cell repertoires in COVID-19. Whole-study context: Samples taken during acute and convalescent COVID-19 were collected in the United States, Italy and Spain. T cells, B-cell-depleted T cells, or PBMCs provided the cDNA or gDNA that served as material.

The sequence came from a man aged 45-65 years with active COVID-19. Material: peripheral blood. This chain joins TRBV19 and TRBJ1-4; D is perhaps TRBD1 (5 bases). The CDR3 nucleotides read TGTGCCAGTAGTAGCCCAGGGACTAATGAAAAACTGTTTTTT. It translates to CASSSPGTNEKLFF.